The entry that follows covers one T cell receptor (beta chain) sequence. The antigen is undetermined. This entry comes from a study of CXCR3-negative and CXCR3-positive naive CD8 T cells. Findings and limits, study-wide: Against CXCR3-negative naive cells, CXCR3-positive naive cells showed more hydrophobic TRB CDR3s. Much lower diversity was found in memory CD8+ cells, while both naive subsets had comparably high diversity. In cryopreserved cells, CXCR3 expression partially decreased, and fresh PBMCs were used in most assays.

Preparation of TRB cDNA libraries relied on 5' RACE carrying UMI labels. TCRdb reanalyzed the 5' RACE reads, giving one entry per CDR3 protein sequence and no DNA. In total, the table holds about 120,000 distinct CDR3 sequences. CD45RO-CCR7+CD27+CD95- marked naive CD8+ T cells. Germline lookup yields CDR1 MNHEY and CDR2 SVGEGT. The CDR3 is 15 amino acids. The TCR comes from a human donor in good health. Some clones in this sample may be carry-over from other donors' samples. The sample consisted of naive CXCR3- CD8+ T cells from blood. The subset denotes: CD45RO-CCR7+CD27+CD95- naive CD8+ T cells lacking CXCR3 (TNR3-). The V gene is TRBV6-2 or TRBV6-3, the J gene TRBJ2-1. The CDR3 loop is CASSGTTVSYNEQFF.